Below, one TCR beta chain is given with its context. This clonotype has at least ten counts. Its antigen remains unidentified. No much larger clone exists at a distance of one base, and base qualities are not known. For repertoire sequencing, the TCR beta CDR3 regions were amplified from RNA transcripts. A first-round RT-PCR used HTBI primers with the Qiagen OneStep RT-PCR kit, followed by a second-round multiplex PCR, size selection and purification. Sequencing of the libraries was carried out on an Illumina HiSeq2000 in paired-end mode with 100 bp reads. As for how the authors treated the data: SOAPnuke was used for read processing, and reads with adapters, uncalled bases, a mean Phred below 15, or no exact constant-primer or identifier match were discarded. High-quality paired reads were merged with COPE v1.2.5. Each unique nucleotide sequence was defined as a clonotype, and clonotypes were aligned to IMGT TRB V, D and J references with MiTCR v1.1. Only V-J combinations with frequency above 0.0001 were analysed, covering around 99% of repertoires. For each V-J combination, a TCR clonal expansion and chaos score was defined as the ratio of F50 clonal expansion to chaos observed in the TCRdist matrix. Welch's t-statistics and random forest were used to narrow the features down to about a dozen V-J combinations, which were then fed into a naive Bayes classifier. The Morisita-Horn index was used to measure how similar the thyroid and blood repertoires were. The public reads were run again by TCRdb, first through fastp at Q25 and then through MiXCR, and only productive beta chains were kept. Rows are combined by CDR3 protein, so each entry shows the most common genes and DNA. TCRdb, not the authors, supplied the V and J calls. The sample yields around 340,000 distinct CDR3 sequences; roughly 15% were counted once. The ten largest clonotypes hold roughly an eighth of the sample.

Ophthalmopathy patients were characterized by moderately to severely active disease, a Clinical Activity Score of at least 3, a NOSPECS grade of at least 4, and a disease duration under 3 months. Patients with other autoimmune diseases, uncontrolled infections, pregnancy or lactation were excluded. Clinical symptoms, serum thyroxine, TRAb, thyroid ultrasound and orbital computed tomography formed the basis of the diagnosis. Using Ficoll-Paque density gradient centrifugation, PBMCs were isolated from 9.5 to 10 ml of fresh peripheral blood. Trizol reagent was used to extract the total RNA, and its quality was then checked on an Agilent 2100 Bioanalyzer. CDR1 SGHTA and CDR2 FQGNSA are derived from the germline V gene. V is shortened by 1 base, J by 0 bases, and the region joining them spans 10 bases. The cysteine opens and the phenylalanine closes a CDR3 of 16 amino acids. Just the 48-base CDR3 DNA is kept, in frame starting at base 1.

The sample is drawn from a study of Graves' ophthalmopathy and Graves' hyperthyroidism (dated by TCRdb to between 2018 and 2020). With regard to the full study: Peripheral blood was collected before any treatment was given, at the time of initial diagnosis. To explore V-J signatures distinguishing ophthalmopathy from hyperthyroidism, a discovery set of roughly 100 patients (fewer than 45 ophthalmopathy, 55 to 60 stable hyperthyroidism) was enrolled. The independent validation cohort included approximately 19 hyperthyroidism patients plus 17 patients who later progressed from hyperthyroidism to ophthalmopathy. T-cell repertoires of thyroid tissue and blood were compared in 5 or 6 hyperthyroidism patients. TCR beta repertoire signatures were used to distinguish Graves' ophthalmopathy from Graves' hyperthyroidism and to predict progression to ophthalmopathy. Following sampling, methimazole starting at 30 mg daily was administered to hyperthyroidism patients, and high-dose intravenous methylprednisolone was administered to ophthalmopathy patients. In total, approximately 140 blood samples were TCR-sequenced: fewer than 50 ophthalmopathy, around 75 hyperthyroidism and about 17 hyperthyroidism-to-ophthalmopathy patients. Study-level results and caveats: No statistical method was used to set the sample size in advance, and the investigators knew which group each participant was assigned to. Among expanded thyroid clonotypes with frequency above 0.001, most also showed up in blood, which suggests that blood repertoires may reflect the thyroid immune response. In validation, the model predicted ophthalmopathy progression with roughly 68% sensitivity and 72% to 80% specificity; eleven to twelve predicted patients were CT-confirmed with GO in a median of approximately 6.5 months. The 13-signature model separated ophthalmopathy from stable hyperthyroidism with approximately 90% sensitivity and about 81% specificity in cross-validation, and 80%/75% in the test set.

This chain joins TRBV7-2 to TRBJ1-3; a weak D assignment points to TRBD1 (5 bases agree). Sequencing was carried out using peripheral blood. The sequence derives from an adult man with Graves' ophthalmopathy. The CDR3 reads CASSLGWGNSGNTIYF. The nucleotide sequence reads TGTGCCAGCAGCTTAGGCTGGGGGAACTCTGGAAACACCATATATTTT.